This TCR beta chain was captured in a study of cytomegalovirus exposure and HLA in healthy donors. Points from the study as a whole: While the bulk of TCR sequences proved rare, some public TCRs turned up in many donors.

PCR used 60 Vbeta primers and 13 Jbeta primers. The protocol was immunoSEQ multiplex PCR, while the TCRdb copy is restricted to in-frame clones and leaves out a portion. Of around 150,000 clones listed, approximately 72% are singletons. From germline, CDR1 is SGHDT and CDR2 YYEEEE. Trimming stripped 0 bases from V and 8 bases from J, with 11 bases between. The CDR3 is made up of 13 amino acids. Concerning this clone itself: Its antigen is not identified.

The chain uses TRBV5-6 and TRBJ1-2; tentative D call: TRBD1 (5 bases). The origin of this receptor is a man aged 50 to 59 in good health and CMV-seronegative. Input material: PBMCs. The CDR3 sequence is CASSLEQDMGYTF. Here the CDR3 DNA reads TGTGCCAGCAGCTTGGAACAGGATATGGGCTACACCTTC.